The sequence of this T cell receptor beta chain was determined in a study of cytomegalovirus exposure and HLA in healthy donors. Overall study findings and caveats: Excluded were some V segments that proved indistinguishable, including TRBV6-2 and TRBV6-3. For most TCR beta V segments, an earlier analysis put the productive rate at about 87% or about 30% of the time.

Primers: 60 Vbeta forward and 13 Jbeta reverse. TCRdb's copy holds only in-frame clones and misses some; the assay was immunoSEQ multiplex PCR. The profile shows about 140,000 clones, 80% of them singletons. As regards this clone: Its specificity is unknown.

After removal of 0 bases from V and 7 bases from J, the junction contained 6 bases not matched to a gene. CDR1 and CDR2 (germline): SGDLS, YYNGEE. CDR3 length equals 17 residues. Everyone who donated was a healthy bone marrow donor. The V gene is TRBV9, the J gene TRBJ2-1; 14 nucleotides match TRBD2. What was sequenced was PBMCs. This receptor was obtained from a man over 45 in good health and CMV-seronegative. CDR3 region: CASSVVTSGRAANEQFF. CDR3 DNA sequence: TGTGCCAGCAGCGTAGTGACTAGCGGGAGGGCCGCAAATGAGCAGTTCTTC.